The clone carrying this T cell receptor (beta chain) occurred a few times. Germline loops: CDR1 SGHAT, CDR2 FQNNGV. Trimming cost V 0 bases and J 3 bases, with 12 bases left between them. The CDR3 is made up of 15 amino acids. The PCR ran on 60 Vbeta and 13 Jbeta primers. Clones were read by immunoSEQ multiplex PCR, and TCRdb kept only the in-frame ones, dropping some. The sample has over 65,000 clones; 60% to 80% are singletons. This entry comes from a study of cytomegalovirus exposure and HLA in healthy donors. At the level of the study: Earlier work reported approximately 110 million unique TCR beta sequences from 150 million to 200 million T cells.

The sample was PBMCs. The chain uses TRBV11-2 and TRBJ2-7; possible D gene TRBD1, 5 bases. The clonotype comes from a man aged 35 to 55 in good health and CMV-seronegative. The CDR3 loop reads CASSLERQTVYEQYF. CDR3 in DNA: TGTGCCAGCAGCTTAGAACGGCAGACAGTCTACGAGCAGTACTTC.